These 7 T cell receptor beta chains were sequenced from one sample in a study of shared clonotypes between healthy human individuals (dated by TCRdb to 2020 to 2022). Library generation was performed with the immunoSEQ multiplex PCR assay. TCRdb limited this immuneACCESS table to in-frame rearrangements with V and J called. A share of clones is missing; checked studies link under half to unresolved V genes, and the rest is unexplained. The sample table contains roughly 2,500,000 clones; only one count was recorded for 90% to 95% of them. Roughly 0.36% of the sample comes from the top ten. What was sequenced was naive CD4+ T cells from PBMCs. Reading the label with the study, this specimen's cell subset or site is: CD45RA+ positively selected. The receptors shown here come from a man aged 18 to 35 in good health. Some clones in this sample may be carry-over from other donors' samples.

The chain links TRBV28 to TRBJ1-5; D remains unclear. The CDR3 is made up of 14 amino acids. The germline CDR1 and CDR2 sequences are MDHEN and SYDVKM. With 1 base removed from V and 7 bases from J, the gap between germline ends came to 11 bases. In nucleotides, the CDR3 is TGTGCCAGCAGTTTATCAGGTACGGGACAGCCCCAGCATTTT. Encoded protein: CASSLSGTGQPQHF. The full variable domain, completed using reference TRBV28 and TRBJ1-5, is DVKVTQSSRYLVKRTGEKVFLECVQDMDHENMFWYRQDPGLGLRLIYFSYDVKMKEKGDIPEGYSVSREKKERFSLILESASTNQTSMYLCASSLSGTGQPQHFGDGTRLSIL.

This rearrangement joins TRBV28 to TRBJ2-3, with 10 nucleotides matching TRBD2. Germline CDR1 MDHEN, CDR2 SYDVKM. There are 17 residues in the CDR3. V trimming: 5 bases; J trimming: 2 bases; junction bases outside the gene matches: 10. CDR3 DNA: TGTGCCAGCAGTAGCCCCGGACTAGCGGAGGTCACAGATACGCAGTATTTT. This sequence encodes CASSSPGLAEVTDTQYF.

V is TRBV28 and J is TRBJ1-1; possibly TRBD1 for D (6 bases). Trimming took 6 bases from V and 7 from J, leaving 24 bases between them. CDR1 and CDR2 from the germline V gene are MDHEN and SYDVKM. CDR3 length: 16 amino acids. The CDR3: CASSPPGARRTFEAFF. In DNA, the CDR3 is TGTGCCAGCAGCCCTCCGGGGGCTCGCCGCACCTTTGAAGCTTTCTTT.

The rearrangement joins TRBV5-1 to TRBJ2-1; D gene uncertain. This CDR3 has 16 residues. V was pared by 0 bases and J by 2 bases, with 12 bases between. From germline, CDR1 is SGHRS and CDR2 YFSETQ. CDR3 coding DNA: TGCGCCAGCAGCTTGGACCCACTCGTCACCTACAATGAGCAGTTCTTC. It yields the protein CASSLDPLVTYNEQFF. The whole variable domain, remainder taken from reference TRBV5-1 and TRBJ2-1, is KAGVTQTPRYLIKTRGQQVTLSCSPISGHRSVSWYQQTPGQGLQFLFEYFSETQRNKGNFPGRFSGRQFSNSRSEMNVSTLELGDSALYLCASSLDPLVTYNEQFFGPGTRLTVL.

This clone was seen a single time. J is TRBJ2-1 and V is TRBV28; 13 nucleotides agree with TRBD2. The CDR3 is 15 amino acids. Unmatched junction bases numbered 7, after V lost 6 bases and J lost 8 bases. The germline V gene has CDR1 MDHEN and CDR2 SYDVKM. CDR3 region: CASSPTSGRAHEQFF. In DNA form, the CDR3 reads TGTGCCAGCAGCCCTACTAGCGGGAGGGCCCATGAGCAGTTCTTC.

This clone was detected only once. The J gene is TRBJ2-5, the V gene TRBV4-1, with TRBD2 matching 7 bases. The CDR3 spans 15 residues. Unmatched junction bases numbered 3, after V lost 0 bases and J lost 2 bases. Germline lookup yields CDR1 MGHRA and CDR2 YSYEKL. CDR3 amino acids: CASSQDPGGQETQYF. CDR3 in DNA: TGCGCCAGCAGCCAAGATCCCGGGGGGCAAGAGACCCAGTACTTC.

This chain connects TRBV7-9 to TRBJ1-2; D unclear. This CDR3 contains 12 residues. Germline values: CDR1 SEHNR, CDR2 FQNEAQ (reference sequence). The V end was cut by 5 bases, the J end by 5 bases, with 9 bases between. The CDR3 DNA sequence: TGTGCCAGCAGCCCCGAGGTTTATGGCTACACCTTC. Its protein is CASSPEVYGYTF.